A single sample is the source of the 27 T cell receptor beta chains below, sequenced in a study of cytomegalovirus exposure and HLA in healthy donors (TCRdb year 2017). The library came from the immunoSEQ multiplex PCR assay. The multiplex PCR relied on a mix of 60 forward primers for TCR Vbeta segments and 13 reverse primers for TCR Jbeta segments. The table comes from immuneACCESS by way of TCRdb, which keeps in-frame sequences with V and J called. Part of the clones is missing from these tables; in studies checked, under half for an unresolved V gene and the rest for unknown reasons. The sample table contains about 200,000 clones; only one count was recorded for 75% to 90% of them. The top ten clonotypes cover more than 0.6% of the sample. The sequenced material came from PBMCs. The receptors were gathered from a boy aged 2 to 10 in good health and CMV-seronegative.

Here the CDR3 DNA reads TGTGCCAGCTCACCGGTGGCAGGGGAATCTATGACAGGCTACACCTTC. It translates to CASSPVAGESMTGYTF. The chain combines TRBV18 with TRBJ1-2; possibly TRBD1 for D (6 bases). V was clipped by 3 bases and J by 8 bases, with 22 bases between them. The CDR3 extends over 16 amino acids. The germline V gene has CDR1 KGHSH and CDR2 LQKENI.

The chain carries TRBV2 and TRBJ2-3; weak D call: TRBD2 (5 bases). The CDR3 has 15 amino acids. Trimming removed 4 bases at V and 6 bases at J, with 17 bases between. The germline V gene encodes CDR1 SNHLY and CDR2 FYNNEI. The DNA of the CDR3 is TGTGCCAGCAGTGGTTCGGACTGGGGTACCGATACGCAGTATTTT. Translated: CASSGSDWGTDTQYF.

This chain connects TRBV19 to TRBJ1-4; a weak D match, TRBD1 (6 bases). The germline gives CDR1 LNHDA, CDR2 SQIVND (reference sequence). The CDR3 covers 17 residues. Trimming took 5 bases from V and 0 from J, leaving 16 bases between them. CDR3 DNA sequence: TGTGCCAGTAGTCGCCCGGGGGGCCCGTCAACTAATGAAAAACTGTTTTTT. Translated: CASSRPGGPSTNEKLFF. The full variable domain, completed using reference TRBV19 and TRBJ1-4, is DGGITQSPKYLFRKEGQNVTLSCEQNLNHDAMYWYRQDPGQGLRLIYYSQIVNDFQKGDIAEGYSVSREKKESFPLTVTSAQKNPTAFYLCASSRPGGPSTNEKLFFGSGTQLSVL.

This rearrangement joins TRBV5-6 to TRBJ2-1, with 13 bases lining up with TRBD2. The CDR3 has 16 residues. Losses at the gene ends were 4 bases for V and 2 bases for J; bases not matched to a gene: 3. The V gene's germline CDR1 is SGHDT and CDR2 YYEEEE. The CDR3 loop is CASSIGLAGAYNEQFF. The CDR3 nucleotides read TGTGCCAGCAGCATCGGACTAGCGGGGGCCTACAATGAGCAGTTCTTC.

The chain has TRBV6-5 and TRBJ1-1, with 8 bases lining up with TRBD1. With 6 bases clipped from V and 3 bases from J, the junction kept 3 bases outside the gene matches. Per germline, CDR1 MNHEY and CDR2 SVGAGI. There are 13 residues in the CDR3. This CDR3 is CASSPTGDTEAFF. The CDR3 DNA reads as TGTGCCAGCAGCCCGACAGGGGACACTGAAGCTTTCTTT.

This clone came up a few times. The CDR3 DNA sequence: TGTGCCAGCAGTTACTTGGGGCGGCAAAATCAGCCCCAGCATTTT. Amino acid sequence: CASSYLGRQNQPQHF. The chain links TRBV6-5 to TRBJ1-5; D perhaps matches TRBD1 (5 bases). Germline V gene data show CDR1 as MNHEY and CDR2 as SVGAGI. V lost 1 base and J lost 4, with 11 bases in between. The CDR3 runs to 15 residues.

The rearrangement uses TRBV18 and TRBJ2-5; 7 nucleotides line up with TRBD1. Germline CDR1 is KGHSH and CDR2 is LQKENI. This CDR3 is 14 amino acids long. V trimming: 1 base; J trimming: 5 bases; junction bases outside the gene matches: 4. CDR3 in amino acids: CASSPQGAGETQYF. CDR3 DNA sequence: TGTGCCAGCTCACCACAGGGGGCAGGGGAGACCCAGTACTTC.

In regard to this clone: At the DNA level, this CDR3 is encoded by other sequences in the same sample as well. The CDR3 spells CATSRGGLANYGYTF. The CDR3 DNA reads TGTGCCACGTCTAGAGGGGGACTAGCTAACTATGGCTACACCTTC. This rearrangement joins TRBV6-1 to TRBJ1-2; D might be TRBD1 (6 bases). Germline CDR1 reads MNHNS; CDR2 reads SASEGT. Trimming shortened V by 10 bases and J by 0 bases, and 18 bases separated the two germline ends. The CDR3 contains 15 residues.

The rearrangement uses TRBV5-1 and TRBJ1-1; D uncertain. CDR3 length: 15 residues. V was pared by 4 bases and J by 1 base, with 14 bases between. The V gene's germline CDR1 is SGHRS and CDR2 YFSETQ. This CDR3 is CASSRPDIQNTEAFF. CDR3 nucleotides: TGCGCCAGCAGCCGACCCGACATCCAGAACACTGAAGCTTTCTTT.

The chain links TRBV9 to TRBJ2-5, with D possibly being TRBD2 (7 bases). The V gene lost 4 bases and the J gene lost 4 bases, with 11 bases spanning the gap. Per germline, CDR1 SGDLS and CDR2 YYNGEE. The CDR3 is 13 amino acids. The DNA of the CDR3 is TGTGCCAGCAGCAGGAGGGGGGGAGAGACCCAGTACTTC. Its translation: CASSRRGGETQYF. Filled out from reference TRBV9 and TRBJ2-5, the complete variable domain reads DSGVTQTPKHLITATGQRVTLRCSPRSGDLSVYWYQQSLDQGLQFLIQYYNGEERAKGNILERFSAQQFPDLHSELNLSSLELGDSALYFCASSRRGGETQYFGPGTRLLVL.

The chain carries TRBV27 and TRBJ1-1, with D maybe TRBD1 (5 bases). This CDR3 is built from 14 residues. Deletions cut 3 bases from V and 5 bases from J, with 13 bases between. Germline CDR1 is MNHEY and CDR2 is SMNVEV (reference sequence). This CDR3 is CASSFAGRGTEAFF. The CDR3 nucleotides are TGTGCCAGCAGTTTTGCAGGGCGGGGTACTGAAGCTTTCTTT.

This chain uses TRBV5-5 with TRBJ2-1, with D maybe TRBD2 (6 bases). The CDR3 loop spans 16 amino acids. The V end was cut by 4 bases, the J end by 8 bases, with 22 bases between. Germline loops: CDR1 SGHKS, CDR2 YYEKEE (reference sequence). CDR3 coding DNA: TGTGCCAGCAGCCCGCGCGGCGGGACGAGGGGCGATGAGCAGTTCTTC. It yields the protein CASSPRGGTRGDEQFF. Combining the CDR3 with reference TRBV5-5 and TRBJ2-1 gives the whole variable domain DAGVTQSPTHLIKTRGQQVTLRCSPISGHKSVSWYQQVLGQGPQFIFQYYEKEERGRGNFPDRFSARQFPNYSSELNVNALLLGDSALYLCASSPRGGTRGDEQFFGPGTRLTVL.

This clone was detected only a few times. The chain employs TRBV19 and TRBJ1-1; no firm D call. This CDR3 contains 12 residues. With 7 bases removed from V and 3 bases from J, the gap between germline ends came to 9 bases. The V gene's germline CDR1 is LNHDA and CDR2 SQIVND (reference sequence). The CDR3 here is CASNIGDTEAFF. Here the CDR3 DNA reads TGTGCCAGTAACATCGGAGACACTGAAGCTTTCTTT. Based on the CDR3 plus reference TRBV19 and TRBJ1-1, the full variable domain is DGGITQSPKYLFRKEGQNVTLSCEQNLNHDAMYWYRQDPGQGLRLIYYSQIVNDFQKGDIAEGYSVSREKKESFPLTVTSAQKNPTAFYLCASNIGDTEAFFGQGTRLTVV.

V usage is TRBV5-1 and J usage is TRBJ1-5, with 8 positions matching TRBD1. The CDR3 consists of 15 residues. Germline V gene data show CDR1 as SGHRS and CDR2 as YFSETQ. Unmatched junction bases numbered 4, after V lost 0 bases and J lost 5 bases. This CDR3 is CASSLGGQGDQPQHF. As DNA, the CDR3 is TGCGCCAGCAGCTTGGGCGGACAGGGAGATCAGCCCCAGCATTTT. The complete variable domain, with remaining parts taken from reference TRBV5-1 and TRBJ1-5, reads KAGVTQTPRYLIKTRGQQVTLSCSPISGHRSVSWYQQTPGQGLQFLFEYFSETQRNKGNFPGRFSGRQFSNSRSEMNVSTLELGDSALYLCASSLGGQGDQPQHFGDGTRLSIL.

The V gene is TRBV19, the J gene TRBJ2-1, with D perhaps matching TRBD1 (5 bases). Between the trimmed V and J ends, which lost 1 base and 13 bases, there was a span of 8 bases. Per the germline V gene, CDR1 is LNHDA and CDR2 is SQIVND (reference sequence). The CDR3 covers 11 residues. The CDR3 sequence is CASSIGQTQFF. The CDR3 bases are TGTGCCAGTAGTATAGGACAGACCCAGTTCTTC.

DNA of the CDR3: TGCGCCAGCAGCGCTACAGGGAGCGAGCAGTACTTC. Encoded protein: CASSATGSEQYF. The genes are TRBV5-1 and TRBJ2-7, with TRBD1 as a possible D gene (6 bases). Germline V gives CDR1 SGHRS, CDR2 YFSETQ. The CDR3 runs to 12 residues. V was trimmed by 4 bases and J by 6 bases, leaving 11 bases between them.

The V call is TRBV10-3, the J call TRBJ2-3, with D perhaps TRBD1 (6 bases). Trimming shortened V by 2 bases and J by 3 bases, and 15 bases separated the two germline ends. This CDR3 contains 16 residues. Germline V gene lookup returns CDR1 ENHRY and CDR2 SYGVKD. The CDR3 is CAISETRRGGTDTQYF. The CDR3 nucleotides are TGTGCCATCAGTGAGACCCGCAGGGGCGGAACAGATACGCAGTATTTT.

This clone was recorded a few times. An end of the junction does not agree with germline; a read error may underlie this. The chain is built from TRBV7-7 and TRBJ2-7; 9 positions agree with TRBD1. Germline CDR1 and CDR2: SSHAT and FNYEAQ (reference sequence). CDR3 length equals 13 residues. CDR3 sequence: CASSRGQGSEQYF. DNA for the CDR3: TGTGCTAGCAGCCGGGGACAGGGTTCCGAGCAGTACTTC.

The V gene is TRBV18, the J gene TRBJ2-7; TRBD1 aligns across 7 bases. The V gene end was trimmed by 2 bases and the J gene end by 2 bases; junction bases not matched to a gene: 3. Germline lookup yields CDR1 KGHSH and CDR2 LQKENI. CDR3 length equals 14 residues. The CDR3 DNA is TGTGCCAGCTCACCAGACAGGGATCCCTACGAGCAGTACTTC. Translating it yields CASSPDRDPYEQYF.

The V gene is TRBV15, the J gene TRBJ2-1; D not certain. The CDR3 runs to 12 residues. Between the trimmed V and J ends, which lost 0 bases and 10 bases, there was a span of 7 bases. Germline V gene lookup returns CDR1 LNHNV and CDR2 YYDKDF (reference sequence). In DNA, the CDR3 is TGTGCCACCAGCAGAGATGTAAGCGAGCAGTTCTTC. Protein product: CATSRDVSEQFF.

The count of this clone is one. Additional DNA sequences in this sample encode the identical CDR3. CDR3: CASRGPGHSTDTQYF. The CDR3, as DNA: TGTGCCAGCAGGGGTCCAGGACACAGCACAGATACGCAGTATTTT. V is TRBV6-6 and J is TRBJ2-3, with a possible D match to TRBD1 (5 bases). CDR3 length: 15 residues. The germline V and J ends were trimmed by 6 bases and 0 bases, with 13 bases remaining between them. Germline V lookup: CDR1 MNHNY, CDR2 SVGAGI (reference sequence).

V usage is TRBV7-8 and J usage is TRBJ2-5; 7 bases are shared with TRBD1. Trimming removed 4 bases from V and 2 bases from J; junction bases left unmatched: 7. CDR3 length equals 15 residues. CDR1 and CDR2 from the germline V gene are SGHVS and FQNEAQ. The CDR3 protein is CASSSMRTGQETQYF. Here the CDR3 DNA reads TGTGCCAGCAGCTCCATGCGGACAGGACAAGAGACCCAGTACTTC.

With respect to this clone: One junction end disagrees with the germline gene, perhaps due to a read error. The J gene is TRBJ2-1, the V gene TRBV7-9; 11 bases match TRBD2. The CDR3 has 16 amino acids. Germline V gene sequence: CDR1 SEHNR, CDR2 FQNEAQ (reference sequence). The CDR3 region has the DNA TGTGCCAGCAGCTTAGGATCTAGCGGGAGGTACAGTGAGCAGTTCTTC. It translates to CASSLGSSGRYSEQFF.

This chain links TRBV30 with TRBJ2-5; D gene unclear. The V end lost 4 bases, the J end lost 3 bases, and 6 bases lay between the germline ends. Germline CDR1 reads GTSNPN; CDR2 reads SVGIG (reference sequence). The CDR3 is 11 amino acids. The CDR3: CAWTVKETQYF. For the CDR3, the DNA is TGTGCCTGGACAGTTAAAGAGACCCAGTACTTC.

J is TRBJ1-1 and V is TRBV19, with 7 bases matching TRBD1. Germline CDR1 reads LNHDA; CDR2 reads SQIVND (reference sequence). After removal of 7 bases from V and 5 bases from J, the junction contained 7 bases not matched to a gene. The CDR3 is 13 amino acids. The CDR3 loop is CASTPGQLTEAFF. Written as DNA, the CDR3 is TGTGCCAGTACCCCGGGACAGCTAACTGAAGCTTTCTTT.

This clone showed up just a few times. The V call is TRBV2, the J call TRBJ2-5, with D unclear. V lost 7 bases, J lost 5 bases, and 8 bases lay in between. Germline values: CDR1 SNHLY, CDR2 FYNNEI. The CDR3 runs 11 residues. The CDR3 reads CASKSEETQYF. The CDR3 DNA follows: TGTGCCAGCAAATCGGAGGAGACCCAGTACTTC.

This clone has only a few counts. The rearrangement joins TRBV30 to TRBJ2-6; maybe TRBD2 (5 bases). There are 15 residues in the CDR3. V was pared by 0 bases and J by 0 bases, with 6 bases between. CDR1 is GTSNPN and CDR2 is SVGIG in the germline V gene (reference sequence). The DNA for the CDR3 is TGTGCCTGGAGTGTGGGAGCCTCTGGGGCCAACGTCCTGACTTTC. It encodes CAWSVGASGANVLTF.